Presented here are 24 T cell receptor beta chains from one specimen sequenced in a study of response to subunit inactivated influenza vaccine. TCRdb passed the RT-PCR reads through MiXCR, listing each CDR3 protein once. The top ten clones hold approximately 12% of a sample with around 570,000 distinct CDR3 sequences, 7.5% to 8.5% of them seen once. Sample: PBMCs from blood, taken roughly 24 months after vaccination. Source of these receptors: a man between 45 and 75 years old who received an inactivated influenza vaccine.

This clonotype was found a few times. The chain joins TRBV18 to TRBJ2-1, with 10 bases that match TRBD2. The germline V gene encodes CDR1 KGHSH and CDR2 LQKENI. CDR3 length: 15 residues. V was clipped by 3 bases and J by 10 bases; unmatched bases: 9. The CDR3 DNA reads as TGTGCCAGCTCACCTCAGCGGGAGGGGCTTAGAGAGCAGTTCTTC. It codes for CASSPQREGLREQFF.

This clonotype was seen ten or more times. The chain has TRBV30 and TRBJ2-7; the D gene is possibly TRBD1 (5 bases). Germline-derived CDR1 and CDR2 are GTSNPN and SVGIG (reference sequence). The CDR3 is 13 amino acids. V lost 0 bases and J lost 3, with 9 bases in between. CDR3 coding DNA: TGTGCCTGGAGTGTTGACAGTAACTACGAGCAGTACTTC. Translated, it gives CAWSVDSNYEQYF.

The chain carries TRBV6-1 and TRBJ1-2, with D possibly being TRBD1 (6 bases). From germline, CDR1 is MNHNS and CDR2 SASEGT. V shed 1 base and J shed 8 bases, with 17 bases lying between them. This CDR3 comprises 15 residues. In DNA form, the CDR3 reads TGTGCCAGCAGTGAAGGACAGGCCCTCTTGCAAGGCTACACCTTC. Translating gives CASSEGQALLQGYTF.

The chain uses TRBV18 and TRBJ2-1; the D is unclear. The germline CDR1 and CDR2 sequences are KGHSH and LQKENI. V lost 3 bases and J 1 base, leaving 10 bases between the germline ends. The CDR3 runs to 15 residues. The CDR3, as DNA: TGTGCCAGCTCACCGTTAAGTTCGTCCTACAATGAGCAGTTCTTC. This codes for CASSPLSSSYNEQFF.

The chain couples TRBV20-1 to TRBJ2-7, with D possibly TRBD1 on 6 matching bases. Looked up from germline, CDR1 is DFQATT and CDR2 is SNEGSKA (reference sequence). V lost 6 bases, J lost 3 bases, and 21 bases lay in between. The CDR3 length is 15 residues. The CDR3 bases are TGCAGTGCGAGGGGTGGATGGACAGACGACTACGAGCAGTACTTC. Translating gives CSARGGWTDDYEQYF.

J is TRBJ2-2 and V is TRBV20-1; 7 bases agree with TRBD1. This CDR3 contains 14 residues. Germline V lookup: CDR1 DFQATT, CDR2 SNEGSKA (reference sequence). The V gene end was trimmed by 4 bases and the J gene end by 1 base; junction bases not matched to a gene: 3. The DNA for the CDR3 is TGCAGTGCTAAAAGGACAGGGAACACCGGGGAGCTGTTTTTT. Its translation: CSAKRTGNTGELFF.

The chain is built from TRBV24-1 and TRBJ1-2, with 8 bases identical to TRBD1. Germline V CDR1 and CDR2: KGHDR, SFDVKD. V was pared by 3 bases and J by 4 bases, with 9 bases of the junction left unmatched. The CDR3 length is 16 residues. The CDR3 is CATSDPGQGLPYGYTF. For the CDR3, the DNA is TGTGCCACCAGTGATCCTGGACAGGGTCTACCCTATGGCTACACCTTC.

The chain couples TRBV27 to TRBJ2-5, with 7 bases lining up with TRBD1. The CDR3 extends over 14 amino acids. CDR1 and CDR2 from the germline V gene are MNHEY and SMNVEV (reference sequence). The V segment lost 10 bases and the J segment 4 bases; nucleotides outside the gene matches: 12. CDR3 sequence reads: CATGERGPRETQYF. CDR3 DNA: TGTGCCACCGGAGAAAGGGGGCCGAGAGAGACCCAGTACTTC.

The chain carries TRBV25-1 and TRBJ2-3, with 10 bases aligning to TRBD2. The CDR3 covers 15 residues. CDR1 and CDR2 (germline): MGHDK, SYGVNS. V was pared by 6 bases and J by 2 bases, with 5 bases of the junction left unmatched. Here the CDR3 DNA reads TGTGCCAGCAGAGCCGGACTAGCGGACACAGATACGCAGTATTTT. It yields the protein CASRAGLADTDTQYF. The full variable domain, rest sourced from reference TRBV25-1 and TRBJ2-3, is EADIYQTPRYLVIGTGKKITLECSQTMGHDKMYWYQQDPGMELHLIHYSYGVNSTEKGDLSSESTVSRIRTEHFPLTLESARPSHTSQYLCASRAGLADTDTQYFGPGTRLTVL.

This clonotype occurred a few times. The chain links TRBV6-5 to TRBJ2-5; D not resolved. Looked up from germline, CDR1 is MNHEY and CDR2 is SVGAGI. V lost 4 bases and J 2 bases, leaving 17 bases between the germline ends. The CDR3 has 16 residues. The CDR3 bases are TGTGCCAGCAGTTTGTCTCGGGCAGGCCAACAAGAGACCCAGTACTTC. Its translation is CASSLSRAGQQETQYF.

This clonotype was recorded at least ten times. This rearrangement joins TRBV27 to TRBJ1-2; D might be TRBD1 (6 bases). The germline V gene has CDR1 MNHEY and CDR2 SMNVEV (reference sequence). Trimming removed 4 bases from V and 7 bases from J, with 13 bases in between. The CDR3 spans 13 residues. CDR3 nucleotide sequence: TGTGCCAGCAGTTCTGGGGGGCTAACTGGCTACACCTTC. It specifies CASSSGGLTGYTF.

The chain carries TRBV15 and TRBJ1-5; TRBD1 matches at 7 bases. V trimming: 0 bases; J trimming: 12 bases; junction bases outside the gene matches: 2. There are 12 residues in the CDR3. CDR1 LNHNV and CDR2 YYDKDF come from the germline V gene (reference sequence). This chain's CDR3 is CATSRETGRQHF. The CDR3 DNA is TGTGCCACCAGCAGAGAGACAGGGCGCCAGCATTTT.

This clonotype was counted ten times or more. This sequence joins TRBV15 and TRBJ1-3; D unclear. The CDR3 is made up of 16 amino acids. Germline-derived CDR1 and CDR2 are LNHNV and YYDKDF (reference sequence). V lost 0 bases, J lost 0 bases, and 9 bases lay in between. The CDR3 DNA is TGTGCCACCAGCAGAGATTTGCCTTACTCTGGAAACACCATATATTTT. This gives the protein CATSRDLPYSGNTIYF.

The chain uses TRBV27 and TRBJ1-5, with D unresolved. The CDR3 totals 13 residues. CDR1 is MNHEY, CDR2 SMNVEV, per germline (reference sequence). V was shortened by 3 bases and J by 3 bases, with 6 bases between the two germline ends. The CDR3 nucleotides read TGTGCCAGCAGTTTTTCTGACAATCAGCCCCAGCATTTT. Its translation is CASSFSDNQPQHF.

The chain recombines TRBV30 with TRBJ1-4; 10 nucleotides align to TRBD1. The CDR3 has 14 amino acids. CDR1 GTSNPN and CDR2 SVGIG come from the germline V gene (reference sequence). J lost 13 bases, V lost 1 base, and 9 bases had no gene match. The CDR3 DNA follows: TGTGCCTGGAGTGCCGGGACAGGGGTATTGGGACTGTTTTTT. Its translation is CAWSAGTGVLGLFF.

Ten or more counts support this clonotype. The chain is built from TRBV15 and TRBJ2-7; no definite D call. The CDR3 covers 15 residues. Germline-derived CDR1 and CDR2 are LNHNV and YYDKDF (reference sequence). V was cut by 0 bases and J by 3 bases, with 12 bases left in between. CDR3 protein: CATSRDPNSLYEQYF. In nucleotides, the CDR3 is TGTGCCACCAGCAGAGATCCGAACAGCCTCTACGAGCAGTACTTC.

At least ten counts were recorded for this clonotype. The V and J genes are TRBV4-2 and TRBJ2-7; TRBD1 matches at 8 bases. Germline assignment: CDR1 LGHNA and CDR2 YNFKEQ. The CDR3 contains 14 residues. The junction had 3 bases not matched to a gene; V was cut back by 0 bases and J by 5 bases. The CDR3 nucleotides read TGTGCCAGCAGCCAAGAGCAGGGGGCGAACGAGCAGTACTTC. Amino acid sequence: CASSQEQGANEQYF.

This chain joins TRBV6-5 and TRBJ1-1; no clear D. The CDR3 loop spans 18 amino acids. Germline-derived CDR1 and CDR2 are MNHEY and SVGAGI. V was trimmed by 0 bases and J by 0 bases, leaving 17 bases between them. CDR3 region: CASSYSWSPHRVNTEAFF. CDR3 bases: TGTGCCAGCAGTTACTCTTGGAGTCCCCATAGGGTGAACACTGAAGCTTTCTTT.

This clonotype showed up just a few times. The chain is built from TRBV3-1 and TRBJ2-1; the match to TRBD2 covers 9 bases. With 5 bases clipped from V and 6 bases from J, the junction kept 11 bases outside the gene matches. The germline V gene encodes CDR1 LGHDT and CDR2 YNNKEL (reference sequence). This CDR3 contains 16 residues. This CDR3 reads CASSSFTSGLGNEQFF. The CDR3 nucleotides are TGTGCCAGCAGCTCATTCACTAGCGGGTTAGGCAATGAGCAGTTCTTC.

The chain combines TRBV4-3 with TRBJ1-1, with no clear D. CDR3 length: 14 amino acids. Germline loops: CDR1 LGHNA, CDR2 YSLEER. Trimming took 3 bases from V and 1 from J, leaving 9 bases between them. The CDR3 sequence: CASSQGERNTEAFF. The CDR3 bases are TGCGCCAGCAGCCAGGGTGAGAGGAACACTGAAGCTTTCTTT.

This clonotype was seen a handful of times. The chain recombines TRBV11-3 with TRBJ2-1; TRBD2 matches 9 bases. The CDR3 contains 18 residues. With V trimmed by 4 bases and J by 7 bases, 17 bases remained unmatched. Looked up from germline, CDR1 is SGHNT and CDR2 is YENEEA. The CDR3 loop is CASSSNENSGRARNEQFF. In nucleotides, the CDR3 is TGTGCCAGCAGCTCGAACGAGAATAGCGGGAGAGCGAGAAATGAGCAGTTCTTC.

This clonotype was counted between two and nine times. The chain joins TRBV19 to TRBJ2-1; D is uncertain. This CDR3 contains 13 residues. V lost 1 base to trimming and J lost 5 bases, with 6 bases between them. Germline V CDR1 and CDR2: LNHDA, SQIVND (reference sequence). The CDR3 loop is CASSIGQNNEQFF. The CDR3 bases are TGTGCCAGTAGTATAGGTCAGAACAATGAGCAGTTCTTC.

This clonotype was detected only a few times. Here the CDR3 DNA reads TGTGCCAGCAGCTCCCCGGTTTTGAACACTGAAGCTTTCTTT. This gives the protein CASSSPVLNTEAFF. This chain links TRBV5-6 with TRBJ1-1, with D unresolved. The V end was cut by 3 bases, the J end by 0 bases, with 9 bases between. Germline values: CDR1 SGHDT, CDR2 YYEEEE. The CDR3 has 14 amino acids.

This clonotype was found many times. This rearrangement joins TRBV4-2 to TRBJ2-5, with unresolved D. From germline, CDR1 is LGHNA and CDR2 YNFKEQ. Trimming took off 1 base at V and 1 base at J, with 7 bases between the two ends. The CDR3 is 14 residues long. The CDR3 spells CASSQGRFQETQYF. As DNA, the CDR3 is TGTGCCAGCAGCCAAGGACGGTTCCAAGAGACCCAGTACTTC.